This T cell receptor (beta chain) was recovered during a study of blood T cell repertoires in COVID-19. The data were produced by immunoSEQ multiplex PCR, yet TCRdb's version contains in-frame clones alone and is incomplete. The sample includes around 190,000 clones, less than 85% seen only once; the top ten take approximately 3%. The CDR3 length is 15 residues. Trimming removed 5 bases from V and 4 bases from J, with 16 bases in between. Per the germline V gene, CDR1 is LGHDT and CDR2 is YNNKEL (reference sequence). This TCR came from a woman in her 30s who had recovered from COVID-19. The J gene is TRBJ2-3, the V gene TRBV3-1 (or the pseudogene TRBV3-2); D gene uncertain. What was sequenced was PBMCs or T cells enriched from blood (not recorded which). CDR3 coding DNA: TGTGCCAGCAGCGCGGCGCCACCCAGCGCAGATACGCAGTATTTT. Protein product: CASSAAPPSADTQYF.